A selection of T cell receptor beta chains follows, all from one sample in a study of regulatory T cells in long-lasting Graves disease. Using its own MiXCR run on the multiplex PCR reads, TCRdb lists one record per CDR3 protein. The repertoire holds 510,000 or so distinct CDR3 sequences, with more than 10% as singletons. These data are also associated with another study on T cells in Graves' hyperthyroidism and ophthalmopathy.

The sample in question was peripheral blood mononuclear cells (PBMCs), obtained at new diagnosis, from a patient treated with antithyroid drugs. These receptors were collected from a woman aged 25 to 39 with Graves disease. CDR3s include the opening cysteine and the closing phenylalanine or tryptophan. D genes are given only for firm matches. Only part of the rows carry a size: once, few, many, or a class if the clone is expanded.

TRBV28	many	NA	TRBJ2-7	TGTGCCAGCAGTACAGGACTGGTGTCCTACGAGCAGTACTTC	CASSTGLVSYEQYF
TRBV20-1	few	NA	TRBJ1-4	TGCAGTGCTACCGAGGGCTCCTACGGTGAAAAACTGTTTTTT	CSATEGSYGEKLFF
TRBV6-4	few	TRBD2	TRBJ2-3	TGTGCCAGCAGTGACTCGGGCGGGAGAGGCACAGATACGCAGTATTTT	CASSDSGGRGTDTQYF
TRBV12-3/TRBV12-4	many	NA	TRBJ2-7	TGTGCCAGCAGTTTACGGGGGAAAATCTACGAGCAGTACTTC	CASSLRGKIYEQYF
TRBV7-2	few	NA	TRBJ1-1	TGTGCCAGCAGCCAAACCAGGGAAGCTTTCTTT	CASSQTREAFF
TRBV7-2	many	NA	TRBJ1-5	TGTGCCAGCAGCTTAGGCATCTCCCCTGGGTTTAGCAATCAGCCCCAGCATTTT	CASSLGISPGFSNQPQHF
TRBV28	many	NA	TRBJ1-2	TGTGCCAGCAGCACAGACGACTTCGGCAATGGCTACACCTTC	CASSTDDFGNGYTF
TRBV10-1	NA	NA	TRBJ2-7	TGCGCCAGCAGTGCCCCGGGGGCTTACGAGCAGTACTTC	CASSAPGAYEQYF
TRBV2	many	NA	TRBJ1-3	TGTGCCAGCAGTGCTGGTATCTTCTCTGGAAACACCATATATTTT	CASSAGIFSGNTIYF
TRBV2	many	NA	TRBJ2-6	TGTGCCAGCAGTTGGGACCGCGGGCCGAAACACCTCGAGGGGGCCAACGTCCTGACTTTC	CASSWDRGPKHLEGANVLTF
TRBV28	many	TRBD2	TRBJ2-1	TGTGCCAGCAGCCTACAAGCCGGGACTAAATACAATGAGCAGTTCTTC	CASSLQAGTKYNEQFF
TRBV12-3/TRBV12-4	NA	NA	TRBJ2-7	TGTGCCAGCAGTTACGGCTCAGCCTACGAGCAGTACTTC	CASSYGSAYEQYF
TRBV12-3/TRBV12-4	many	NA	TRBJ1-3	TGTGCCAGCAGTTCTAATTGGGGAGAAGGAAACACCATATATTTT	CASSSNWGEGNTIYF
TRBV7-9	NA	TRBD1	TRBJ2-7	TGTGCCAGCAGCTTAGGTATCGGACAGGGGGCGCCCACGCCCTACGAGCAGTACTTC	CASSLGIGQGAPTPYEQYF
TRBV15	few	NA	TRBJ2-7	TGTGCCACCAGCTCTACCCGGACGGCGAGTCAGTACTTC	CATSSTRTASQYF
TRBV12-3/TRBV12-4	NA	NA	TRBJ2-7	TGTGCCAGCAGTTCGGCCTACAATGAGCAGTACTTC	CASSSAYNEQYF
TRBV29-1	many	NA	TRBJ2-7	TGCAGCGGCCAGCTTCTTGGGGGCGAGCAGTACTTC	CSGQLLGGEQYF
TRBV19	many	NA	TRBJ1-3	TGTGCCAGTAGGGGGACTGCTCCGCCTGGAAACACCATATATTTT	CASRGTAPPGNTIYF